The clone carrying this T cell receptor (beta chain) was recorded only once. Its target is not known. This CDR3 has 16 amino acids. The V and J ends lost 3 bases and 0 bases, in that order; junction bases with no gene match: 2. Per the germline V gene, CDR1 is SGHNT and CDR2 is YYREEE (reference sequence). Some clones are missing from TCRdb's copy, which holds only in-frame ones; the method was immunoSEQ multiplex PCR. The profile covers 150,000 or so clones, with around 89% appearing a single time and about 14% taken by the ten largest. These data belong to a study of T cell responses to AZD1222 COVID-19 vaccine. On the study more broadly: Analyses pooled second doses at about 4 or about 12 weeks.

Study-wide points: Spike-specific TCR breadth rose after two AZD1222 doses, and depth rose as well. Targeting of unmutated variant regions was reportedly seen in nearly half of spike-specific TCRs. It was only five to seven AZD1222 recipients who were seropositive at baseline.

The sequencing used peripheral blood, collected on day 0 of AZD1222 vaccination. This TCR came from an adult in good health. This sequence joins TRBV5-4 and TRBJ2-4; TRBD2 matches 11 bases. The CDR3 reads CASSYLAGGAKNIQYF. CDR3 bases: TGTGCCAGCAGCTATCTAGCGGGGGGAGCCAAAAACATTCAGTACTTC.